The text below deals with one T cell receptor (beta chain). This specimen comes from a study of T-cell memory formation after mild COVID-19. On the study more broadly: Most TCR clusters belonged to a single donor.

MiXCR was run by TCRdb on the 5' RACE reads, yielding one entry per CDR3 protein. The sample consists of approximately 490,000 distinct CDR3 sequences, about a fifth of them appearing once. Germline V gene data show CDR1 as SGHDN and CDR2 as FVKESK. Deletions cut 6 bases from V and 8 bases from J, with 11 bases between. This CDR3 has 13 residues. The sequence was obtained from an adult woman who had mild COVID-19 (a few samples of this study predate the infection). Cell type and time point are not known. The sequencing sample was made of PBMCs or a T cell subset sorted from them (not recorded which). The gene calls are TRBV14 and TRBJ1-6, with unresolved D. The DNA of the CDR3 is TGTGCCAGCAGTCGGGATAGTTATTCACCCCTCCACTTT. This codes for CASSRDSYSPLHF.